This is a list of T cell receptor beta chains from one sample in a study of vaccination effects on CD4 cells after COVID-19. These receptors' antigens are unknown. The protocol was immunoSEQ multiplex PCR, while the TCRdb copy is restricted to in-frame clones and leaves out a portion. The sample includes around 66,000 clones, around 74% of them seen just once. This material consisted of CD4+ T cells from PBMCs cultured without peptide, taken after COVID-19 vaccination. These receptors all come from a human donor who received a COVID-19 vaccine. Both conserved end residues are part of each CDR3. D genes are given only for firm matches. Clone size is stated in some rows and not others, as once, few, many or a class when expanded.

clone size	J gene	D gene	V gene	CDR3 protein	CDR3 DNA
NA	TRBJ1-5	NA	TRBV19	CASSINGGTLNQPQHF	TGTGCCAGTAGTATTAACGGGGGAACTCTTAATCAGCCCCAGCATTTT
NA	TRBJ1-4	NA	TRBV7-2	CASSLLTSTNEKLFF	TGTGCCAGCAGCTTATTGACTTCAACTAATGAAAAACTGTTTTTT
NA	TRBJ2-5	TRBD2	TRBV2	CATATSGGAWETQYF	TGTGCCACCGCTACTAGCGGGGGGGCCTGGGAGACCCAGTACTTC
NA	TRBJ2-3	NA	TRBV24-1	CATSSTGATDTQYF	TGTGCCACCAGTAGTACAGGTGCCACAGATACGCAGTATTTT
NA	TRBJ1-4	TRBD1	TRBV27	CASRGQGAANEKLFF	TGTGCCAGCAGGGGACAGGGGGCAGCTAATGAAAAACTGTTTTTT
NA	TRBJ2-5	NA	TRBV5-8	CASPISPTRVFKETQYF	TGTGCCAGCCCCATTTCCCCAACCCGGGTTTTTAAAGAGACCCAGTACTTC
NA	TRBJ1-2	TRBD1	TRBV6-4	CASSDSFVRDRGSTNYGYTF	TGTGCCAGCAGTGACTCGTTCGTCCGGGACAGGGGTTCCACTAACTATGGCTACACCTTC
few	TRBJ2-2	TRBD1	TRBV6-2/TRBV6-3	CASSSFHRDRDPTNTGELFF	TGTGCCAGCAGTTCATTCCACCGGGACAGGGACCCGACGAACACCGGGGAGCTGTTTTTT
NA	TRBJ1-2	NA	TRBV5-8	CASSSYTGSYGYTF	TGTGCCAGCAGCTCGTACACAGGGTCCTATGGCTACACCTTC
once	TRBJ2-5	NA	TRBV5-4	CASSRYLETQYF	TGTGCCAGCAGCCGATATCTAGAGACCCAGTACTTC
NA	TRBJ2-3	TRBD2	TRBV19	CASRQRGGGDTQYF	TGTGCCAGTAGACAGCGGGGGGGAGGGGATACGCAGTATTTT
NA	TRBJ1-5	NA	TRBV10-3	CAISPTSDASSSNQPQHF	TGTGCCATCAGTCCAACCTCGGACGCGAGTTCTAGCAATCAGCCCCAGCATTTT
NA	TRBJ2-1	TRBD2	TRBV6-5	CASSMTSVNGEQFF	TGTGCCAGCAGTATGACTAGCGTCAATGGTGAGCAGTTCTTC
once	TRBJ1-5	NA	TRBV19	CASSPSSGIHSNQPQHF	TGTGCCAGTAGTCCCTCCTCGGGCATCCATAGCAATCAGCCCCAGCATTTT
NA	TRBJ1-2	NA	TRBV30	CAWSTNGGPGYTF	TGTGCCTGGAGTACCAACGGGGGGCCTGGCTACACCTTC
NA	TRBJ1-1	NA	TRBV5-5	CASSSTGQINTEAFF	TGTGCCAGCAGCTCAACTGGACAGATTAACACTGAAGCTTTCTTT
NA	TRBJ2-3	NA	TRBV7-3	CASSSKTGGTDTQYF	TGTGCCAGCAGCTCGAAAACAGGAGGCACAGATACGCAGTATTTT
NA	TRBJ2-2	NA	TRBV6-5	CASRTGNTGELFF	TGTGCCAGCAGGACGGGAAACACCGGGGAGCTGTTTTTT
NA	TRBJ1-2	TRBD1	TRBV6-1	CASSESSTGVGYTF	TGTGCCAGCAGTGAATCTTCGACAGGGGTTGGCTACACCTTC
NA	TRBJ2-3	TRBD1	TRBV12-5	CASNRGLTDTQYF	TGTGCTAGTAACAGGGGCCTAACAGATACGCAGTATTTT
NA	TRBJ2-5	TRBD2	TRBV10-3	CAISLAGGLQETQYF	TGTGCCATCAGTTTGGCGGGGGGCCTTCAAGAGACCCAGTACTTC
NA	TRBJ2-6	TRBD1	TRBV27	CASSPGQGSVLTF	TGTGCCAGCAGTCCCGGACAGGGGAGCGTCCTGACTTTC
few	TRBJ1-1	NA	TRBV15	CATSRSGGLNTEAFF	TGTGCCACCAGCAGATCCGGGGGTTTGAACACTGAAGCTTTCTTT
once	TRBJ1-2	NA	TRBV10-2	CASSDVGRISGYTF	TGCGCCAGCAGTGACGTAGGTCGTATTTCTGGCTACACCTTC
once	TRBJ2-2	NA	TRBV9	CASSVDQGGRELFF	TGTGCCAGCAGCGTAGACCAGGGAGGCCGGGAGCTGTTTTTT
NA	TRBJ2-5	NA	TRBV6-5	CASSYGGETQYF	TGTGCCAGCAGTTACGGCGGGGAGACCCAGTACTTC
NA	TRBJ2-3	TRBD2	TRBV10-3	CAISANGGAQDTQYF	TGTGCCATCAGTGCCAACGGGGGGGCCCAAGATACGCAGTATTTT
once	TRBJ1-1	NA	TRBV12-3/TRBV12-4	CASSPLNTEAFF	TGTGCCAGCAGTCCCTTGAACACTGAAGCTTTCTTT
NA	TRBJ1-1	NA	TRBV18	CASSPPGNTEAFF	TGTGCCAGCTCACCACCAGGCAACACTGAAGCTTTCTTT
NA	TRBJ1-2	TRBD1	TRBV20-1	CSASGQGGGYIF	TGCAGTGCTAGTGGTCAGGGGGGTGGCTACATCTTC
NA	TRBJ2-1	TRBD1	TRBV18	CASSPPRQGAYNEQFF	TGTGCCAGCTCACCACCGAGACAGGGGGCTTACAATGAGCAGTTCTTC
NA	TRBJ2-3	TRBD2	TRBV6-5	CASSSSLGGADTQYF	TGTGCCAGCAGTAGCTCTTTGGGGGGGGCAGATACGCAGTATTTT
NA	TRBJ2-3	NA	TRBV19	CASSMRVSTDTQYF	TGTGCCAGTAGTATGAGGGTTAGCACAGATACGCAGTATTTT
NA	TRBJ2-5	NA	TRBV2	CASSESGETQYF	TGTGCCAGCAGTGAGAGCGGAGAGACCCAGTACTTC
NA	TRBJ1-4	NA	TRBV10-3	CAISEQWGKGGTNEKLFF	TGTGCCATCAGTGAGCAGTGGGGTAAGGGCGGAACTAATGAAAAACTGTTTTTT
NA	TRBJ1-4	NA	TRBV6-1	CASSEMQEEKLFF	TGTGCCAGCAGTGAAATGCAGGAAGAAAAACTGTTTTTT
NA	TRBJ2-5	NA	TRBV6-5	CASSLGGGGRETQYF	TGTGCCAGCAGTTTAGGAGGGGGCGGGCGAGAGACCCAGTACTTC
few	TRBJ1-1	NA	TRBV3-1/TRBV3-2	CASSQDGPKAFF	TGTGCCAGCAGCCAAGATGGGCCCAAGGCTTTCTTT
NA	TRBJ2-5	NA	TRBV5-1	CASSSGRGQETQYF	TGCGCCAGCAGCTCCGGCCGGGGGCAAGAGACCCAGTACTTC
NA	TRBJ2-5	TRBD2	TRBV7-3	CASSPGGAGQETQYF	TGTGCCAGCAGTCCGGGGGGAGCGGGGCAAGAGACCCAGTACTTC
NA	TRBJ2-1	NA	TRBV6-2/TRBV6-3	CASSYDSYNEQFF	TGTGCCAGCAGTTACGACTCCTACAATGAGCAGTTCTTC
NA	TRBJ2-6	NA	TRBV10-2	CASTPISGANVLTF	TGCGCCAGCACCCCGATCTCTGGGGCCAACGTCCTGACTTTC